This TCR beta chain was sequenced for a study of CD8 T cells in ankylosing spondylitis (dated by TCRdb to the late 2010s). Context from the whole study: To find TCR variants linked to disease, the study profiled T cell receptor beta repertoires in ankylosing spondylitis patients and healthy donors. The whole study cohort included some 100 healthy donors and about two dozen ankylosing spondylitis patients. Peripheral blood was sampled, and synovial fluid was additionally collected from ankylosing spondylitis patients.

The run used an Illumina HiSeq 2500. Quantitative 5'-RACE with molecular barcodes was used to prepare TCR beta libraries. The paper's data handling went like this. To identify disease-linked TCR variants, a new computational method was used, one built on a probabilistic model of VDJ rearrangement. Using fastp trimming at Q25 and MiXCR clonotype assembly, TCRdb reanalyzed the public sequencing data and kept in-frame beta chains. Rows with a matching CDR3 protein are joined into one entry that keeps the most common DNA and genes. The V and J calls come from TCRdb's annotation, not from the publication. Recorded for this sample are some 340,000 distinct CDR3 sequences; roughly 15% of them occurred a single time. 0.85% to 1.4% of the sample lies in the top ten. Overall study outcomes, separate from this receptor: In peripheral blood, the disease-linked clones were found at relatively low frequencies and had a CD8+ phenotype. The disease-linked clones were reported to be significantly enriched in matched synovial fluid samples from ankylosing spondylitis patients. Some motif variants were previously reported in synovial fluid and blood of reactive arthritis patients, suggesting common disease-initiation mechanisms. Blood from ankylosing spondylitis patients appeared to be characterized by a TCR beta motif composed of roughly 8 highly homologous amino acid variants.

Of note for this clonotype: Its binding antigen is unknown. Base qualities are not recorded, but no much larger clone differs from it by a single base.

This TCR derives from a male donor with ankylosing spondylitis or in good health (not recorded which). Sequenced material: blood, either unsorted or a sorted T cell fraction (not recorded which).

CDR3 protein: CATSIWGTYNEQFF. In nucleotide form, the sequence is TGTGCCACCAGCATTTGGGGGACTTACAATGAGCAGTTCTTC. The rearranged chain carries TRBV15 and TRBJ2-1; possibly the D gene is TRBD2, per 6 matching bases. Between the V and J ends, shortened by 4 bases and 4 bases respectively, the junction contains 11 bases. The germline V gene (reference sequence) provides CDR1 LNHNV and CDR2 YYDKDF. The CDR3 holds 14 amino acids from the cysteine to the phenylalanine. Here the CDR3 DNA is all that survives: 42 bases in frame from base 1.